The T cell receptor (beta chain) described here comes from a study of beta chain features in type 1 diabetes. Every bit of the isolated RNA underwent reverse transcription, so sequencing read expressed TCRB transcripts. Produced via immunoSEQ multiplex PCR; TCRdb's table is partial and in-frame only. The sample lists 130,000 to 150,000 clones, 9.2% occurring once. This clone was seen at least ten times. V dropped 4 bases and J dropped 11 bases, with 15 bases sitting between them. In germline, CDR1 is SGHTA, CDR2 FQGNSA. There are 12 residues in the CDR3. The sequencing input was central memory CD4+ T cells from blood. This receptor was identified in a man between 18 and 29 years old in good health. The J gene is TRBJ2-7, the V gene TRBV7-2; perhaps TRBD2 as D (6 bases). The CDR3 loop is CASSSRDRGKYF. In nucleotides, the CDR3 is TGTGCCAGCAGCTCAAGGGATCGGGGGAAGTACTTC.